Listed below are T cell receptor beta chains from one sample, sequenced in a study of blood T cells in healthy people across ages. TCRdb processed the 5' RACE reads anew with MiXCR; each CDR3 protein has one entry. This sample has 750,000 to 1,000,000 distinct CDR3 sequences, with just under 30% found just once. These same data were also listed under a study on T cells of mothers and their children.

The specimen sequenced was blood. The receptors were gathered from a woman in her forties in good health. The CDR3 runs from the conserved cysteine through the conserved F or W. A D gene is named only where the DNA matches it firmly. The size field is filled for only some rows; it gives once, few, many or a size class.

14 | TRBJ2-1 | - | TRBV10-3 | many | CAISESKGRNEQFF | TGTGCCATCAGTGAGTCGAAAGGCCGGAATGAGCAGTTCTTC
14 | TRBJ1-2 | - | TRBV12-3/TRBV12-4 | many | CASSFRGINYGYTF | TGTGCCAGCAGTTTTCGTGGGATTAACTATGGCTACACCTTC
17 | TRBJ2-5 | TRBD2 | TRBV20-1 | - | CSARARRGAGGPETQYF | TGCAGTGCTAGAGCCCGCAGGGGAGCGGGGGGGCCGGAGACCCAGTACTTC
15 | TRBJ2-7 | TRBD2 | TRBV7-2 | many | CASRATGTSSDEQYF | TGTGCCAGCAGGGCTACCGGGACTAGCAGCGACGAGCAGTACTTC
15 | TRBJ2-7 | - | TRBV7-2 | - | CASSPIAQATYEQYF | TGTGCCAGCAGCCCAATAGCCCAGGCGACCTACGAGCAGTACTTC
16 | TRBJ2-1 | - | TRBV29-1 | many | CSVEDIVGVAYNEQFF | TGCAGCGTTGAAGATATCGTAGGGGTGGCCTACAATGAGCAGTTCTTC
20 | TRBJ2-2 | - | TRBV21-1 | - | CASSKALFRSKGRDTGELFF | TGTGCCAGCAGCAAAGCGCTTTTTCGGTCCAAGGGGAGAGACACCGGGGAGCTGTTTTTT
17 | TRBJ2-5 | - | TRBV6-5 | many | CASSYYKSRRGIGTQYF | TGTGCCAGCAGTTACTATAAATCCAGAAGGGGTATCGGGACCCAGTACTTC
14 | TRBJ2-4 | - | TRBV6-1 | - | CASSEDWTVSIQYF | TGTGCCAGCAGTGAAGATTGGACGGTGAGCATTCAGTACTTC
15 | TRBJ1-2 | - | TRBV4-3 | - | CASSPYSGADYGYTF | TGCGCCAGCAGCCCATACTCGGGGGCCGACTATGGCTACACCTTC
11 | TRBJ1-5 | - | TRBV12-3/TRBV12-4 | many | CASSSGQPQHF | TGTGCCAGCAGTTCTGGGCAGCCCCAGCATTTT
15 | TRBJ1-2 | - | TRBV28 | few | CASSRHLTANYGYTF | TGTGCCAGCAGTAGACACCTGACAGCTAACTATGGCTACACCTTC
14 | TRBJ2-5 | TRBD1 | TRBV20-1 | few | CSADGTGKGETQYF | TGCAGTGCAGACGGGACAGGGAAGGGAGAGACCCAGTACTTC
15 | TRBJ1-1 | TRBD1 | TRBV15 | - | CATIPGDRTTTEAFF | TGTGCCACCATTCCCGGGGACAGAACTACCACTGAAGCTTTCTTT
12 | TRBJ1-2 | - | TRBV29-1 | once | CSVGEPIYGYTF | TGCAGCGTGGGTGAACCGATCTATGGCTACACCTTC
11 | TRBJ2-7 | - | TRBV19 | - | CASSMGAEQYF | TGTGCCAGTAGTATGGGGGCCGAGCAGTACTTC
13 | TRBJ2-1 | - | TRBV28 | few | CASSTRGGSEQFF | TGTGCCAGCAGCACAAGGGGGGGCAGTGAGCAGTTCTTC
15 | TRBJ2-5 | - | TRBV7-2 | many | CASSSSWTTQETQYF | TGTGCCAGCAGCTCCTCTTGGACTACCCAAGAGACCCAGTACTTC